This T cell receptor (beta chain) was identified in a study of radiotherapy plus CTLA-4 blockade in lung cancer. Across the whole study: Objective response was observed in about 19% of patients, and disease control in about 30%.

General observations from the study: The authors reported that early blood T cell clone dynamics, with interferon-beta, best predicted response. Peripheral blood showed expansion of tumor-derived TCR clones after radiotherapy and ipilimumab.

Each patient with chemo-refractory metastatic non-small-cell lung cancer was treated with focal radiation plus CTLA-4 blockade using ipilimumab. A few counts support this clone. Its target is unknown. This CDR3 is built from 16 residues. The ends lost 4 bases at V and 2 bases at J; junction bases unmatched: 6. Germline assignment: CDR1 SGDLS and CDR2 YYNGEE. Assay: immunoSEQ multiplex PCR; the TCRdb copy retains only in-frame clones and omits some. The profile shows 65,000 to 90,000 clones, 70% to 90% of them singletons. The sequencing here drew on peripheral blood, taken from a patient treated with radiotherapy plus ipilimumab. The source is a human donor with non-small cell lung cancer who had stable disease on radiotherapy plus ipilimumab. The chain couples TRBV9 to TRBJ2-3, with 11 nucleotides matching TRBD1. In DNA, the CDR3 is TGTGCCAGCAGCACAGGGGACAGGGGGGACACAGATACGCAGTATTTT. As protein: CASSTGDRGDTDTQYF.